These 8 T cell receptor beta chains came from one sample sequenced in a study of T cells in women clearing cervical HPV infection. Here immunoSEQ multiplex PCR was the method, and the copy in TCRdb shows in-frame clones only, minus some. The specimen's table records some 33,000 clones. Sample: blood buffy coat. Source of these receptors: a woman aged 18 to 75 with a cervical HPV16 infection that either progressed to CIN3+ or cleared (not recorded which).

About this clone: The CDR3 end falls 3 residues outside the read, so it is completed with the germline J gene. The chain employs TRBV19 and TRBJ2-1, with 8 bases that match TRBD1. V was pared by 5 bases and J by 7 bases, with 10 bases of the junction left unmatched. Germline CDR1 is LNHDA and CDR2 is SQIVND (reference sequence). CDR3 length equals 15 residues. CDR3 residues: CASSLAGTGTNEQFF. The DNA read from the CDR3 is TGTGCCAGTAGTCTCGCCGGGACAGGTACGAATGAG.

Comments on this clone: The read falls 3 residues short of the CDR3 end, and the missing part is taken from the germline J gene. This chain links TRBV7-6 with TRBJ1-2; 9 bases match TRBD1. From germline, CDR1 is SGHVS and CDR2 FNYEAQ. CDR3 size: 16 residues. The sequenced part of the CDR3 DNA is TGTGCCAGCAGCTTGGGACAGGGTCGCAGCGGGGATACC. This translates into CASSLGQGRSGDT. In full, the CDR3 reads CASSLGQGRSGDTYTF.

In the case of this clone: Sequencing ends 3 residues short of the CDR3 end; the germline J gene provides the rest. This rearrangement joins TRBV5-1 to TRBJ1-1, with 10 bases aligning to TRBD1. From germline, CDR1 is SGHRS and CDR2 YFSETQ. The CDR3 is made up of 17 amino acids. V lost 5 bases, J lost 5 bases, and 15 bases stayed unmatched. This CDR3 is CASRPTTGGAKGTEAFF. The part of the CDR3 DNA that was read is TGCGCCAGCAGACCGACGACAGGGGGCGCAAAGGGTACTGAA.

For this clone: The read is 3 residues too short to cover the CDR3 end, so that end is filled in from the germline J gene. V is TRBV30 and J is TRBJ2-5; TRBD2 aligns across 8 bases. The junction had 10 bases not matched to a gene; V was cut back by 5 bases and J by 5 bases. The CDR3 runs 14 residues. Germline assignment: CDR1 GTSNPN and CDR2 SVGIG (reference sequence). The DNA read from the CDR3 is TGTGCCTGGGGTACTAGCGGCGGTAGGGAGACC. Translated: CAWGTSGGRET. The whole CDR3 region reads CAWGTSGGRETQYF.

On this clone: Read data end 3 residues before the CDR3 end; the end is taken from the germline J gene. V is TRBV2 and J is TRBJ2-7; TRBD1 is a possible D gene (7 bases). The CDR3 runs to 12 residues. Germline V gene sequence: CDR1 SNHLY, CDR2 FYNNEI. Trimming pared 5 bases from V and 6 bases from J, leaving 11 bases between. The CDR3 loop reads CASSLQGGEQYF. The CDR3 bases that were read are TGTGCCAGCAGTCTCCAGGGGGGCGAG.

For this clone: Read coverage stops 3 residues before the CDR3 terminus; the germline J gene supplies the remainder. V is TRBV12-3 or TRBV12-4 and J is TRBJ2-7; 7 bases fit TRBD1. J gave up 5 bases and V 6 bases, and 7 bases lay outside the gene matches. The CDR3 runs to 13 residues. The DNA read from the CDR3 is TGTGCCAGCAGAGCGACAGGGTCCAACGAG. This sequence encodes CASRATGSNE. The entire CDR3 is CASRATGSNEQYF.

Comments on this clone: The CDR3 goes on 3 residues after the read ends, and that part is filled in from the germline J gene. This chain links TRBV7-2 with TRBJ1-1, with D possibly matching TRBD1 (6 bases). Germline V gene sequence: CDR1 SGHTA, CDR2 FQGNSA. With 5 bases removed from V and 7 bases from J, the gap between germline ends came to 20 bases. CDR3 length: 15 residues. The sequenced part of the CDR3 DNA is TGTGCCAGCAGCGCCCGTTCCACAGGGCATGGTGAA. As protein: CASSARSTGHGE. The whole CDR3 sequence reads CASSARSTGHGEAFF.

Concerning this clone itself: A read error may produce the germline difference seen at one junction end. The missing CDR3 end, 3 residues past where the read stops, is filled in from the germline J gene. The chain links TRBV6-2 or TRBV6-3 to TRBJ2-2; 7 positions match TRBD1. The CDR3 length is 14 residues. CDR1 and CDR2 (germline): MNHEY, SVGEGT. The CDR3 DNA, read in part, is TGTGCCTGCAGGGGACAGTTATTGGACGGGGAG. Protein product: CACRGQLLDGE. In full, the CDR3 reads CACRGQLLDGELFF.